This is a list of T cell receptor beta chains from one sample in a study of cytomegalovirus exposure and HLA in healthy donors. Some clones are missing from TCRdb's copy, which holds only in-frame ones; the method was immunoSEQ multiplex PCR. The sample shows about 200,000 clones, around 80% of them seen only once. The sample was PBMCs. All receptors come from a man aged 35 to 55 in good health and CMV-seropositive. CDR3s include the opening cysteine and the closing phenylalanine or tryptophan. Fields, in order: J gene, V gene, clone size, CDR3 protein. Clone size appears in some rows only: once, few, many, or a class for an expanded clone.

j_call: TRBJ2-1
v_call: TRBV6-6
clone_size: .
cdr3_aa: CASSYSGLADEQFF

j_call: TRBJ1-4
v_call: TRBV11-2
clone_size: once
cdr3_aa: CASSLVRDEKLFF

j_call: TRBJ1-3
v_call: TRBV7-8
clone_size: few
cdr3_aa: CASSLARRGGQRNTIYF

j_call: TRBJ2-1
v_call: TRBV28
clone_size: .
cdr3_aa: CASSFPSGRADNEQFF

j_call: TRBJ2-1
v_call: TRBV11-1
clone_size: once
cdr3_aa: CASSSRKTSGRANEQFF

j_call: TRBJ2-2
v_call: TRBV27
clone_size: .
cdr3_aa: CASSSEMVGELFF

j_call: TRBJ1-2
v_call: TRBV5-8
clone_size: once
cdr3_aa: CASSLVRGPDGYTF

j_call: TRBJ2-7
v_call: TRBV6-5
clone_size: .
cdr3_aa: CASSLSGTSGTYEQYF

j_call: TRBJ2-3
v_call: TRBV6-5
clone_size: .
cdr3_aa: CASLRLALTDTQYF

j_call: TRBJ2-7
v_call: TRBV6-5
clone_size: .
cdr3_aa: CASTWDRGAYEQYF

j_call: TRBJ2-7
v_call: TRBV5-4
clone_size: .
cdr3_aa: CASSSGTSGPPPRVEQYF

j_call: TRBJ2-2
v_call: TRBV30
clone_size: .
cdr3_aa: CASAGGGTGELFF

j_call: TRBJ2-7
v_call: TRBV5-3
clone_size: .
cdr3_aa: CARTSGTGGPFEQYF

j_call: TRBJ2-7
v_call: TRBV19
clone_size: .
cdr3_aa: CASSRLHVTGKSASSYEQYF

j_call: TRBJ2-3
v_call: TRBV4-1
clone_size: .
cdr3_aa: CASSQAETSGFTQYF

j_call: TRBJ1-1
v_call: TRBV7-2
clone_size: .
cdr3_aa: CASSSRPGYTEAFF

j_call: TRBJ2-7
v_call: TRBV6-5
clone_size: .
cdr3_aa: CASSYGGQGAYEQYF

j_call: TRBJ2-7
v_call: TRBV27
clone_size: .
cdr3_aa: CASSSLAGGPPEQYF

j_call: TRBJ2-2
v_call: TRBV4-2
clone_size: .
cdr3_aa: CASLQGLEGAGELFF

j_call: TRBJ1-1
v_call: TRBV6-6
clone_size: .
cdr3_aa: CASSHRVFAEAFF

j_call: TRBJ2-5
v_call: TRBV12-5
clone_size: .
cdr3_aa: CASGDTGGETQYF

j_call: TRBJ2-1
v_call: TRBV10-1
clone_size: .
cdr3_aa: CASSYSRDRGLDEQFF

j_call: TRBJ1-5
v_call: TRBV28
clone_size: .
cdr3_aa: CASRRGTGGSNQPQHF

j_call: TRBJ1-2
v_call: TRBV4-1
clone_size: .
cdr3_aa: CASSQLFTGANYGYTF

j_call: TRBJ1-1
v_call: TRBV7-2
clone_size: .
cdr3_aa: CASSLRQDLEAFF

j_call: TRBJ2-1
v_call: TRBV27
clone_size: once
cdr3_aa: CASRSGTGSFNEQFF

j_call: TRBJ2-3
v_call: TRBV12-5
clone_size: once
cdr3_aa: CASLWSGTDTQYF

j_call: TRBJ1-5
v_call: TRBV27
clone_size: .
cdr3_aa: CASSPAGGRQPQHF

j_call: TRBJ1-1
v_call: TRBV7-9
clone_size: .
cdr3_aa: CASSQGTGDTEAFF

j_call: TRBJ2-1
v_call: TRBV2
clone_size: .
cdr3_aa: CASAGQGYNEQFF

j_call: TRBJ2-7
v_call: TRBV7-2
clone_size: few
cdr3_aa: CASSLGQLNYEQYF

j_call: TRBJ1-1
v_call: TRBV5-1
clone_size: .
cdr3_aa: CASSHTTGGPNTEAFF

j_call: TRBJ1-1
v_call: TRBV2
clone_size: .
cdr3_aa: CASSESRGHNTEAFF

j_call: TRBJ1-2
v_call: TRBV7-9
clone_size: once
cdr3_aa: CASSFRRDRDGYTF

j_call: TRBJ2-5
v_call: TRBV7-4
clone_size: .
cdr3_aa: CATPGPPTEAQETQYF

j_call: TRBJ1-1
v_call: TRBV30
clone_size: .
cdr3_aa: CACPRGLDTEAFF

j_call: TRBJ1-6
v_call: TRBV11-2
clone_size: .
cdr3_aa: CASSSGRRGNSPLHF

j_call: TRBJ2-5
v_call: TRBV9
clone_size: .
cdr3_aa: CASSVRFQETQYF

j_call: TRBJ1-1
v_call: TRBV10-3
clone_size: .
cdr3_aa: CAISATGMNTEAFF

j_call: TRBJ2-5
v_call: TRBV10-2
clone_size: .
cdr3_aa: CASTWGGETQYF

j_call: TRBJ1-5
v_call: TRBV27
clone_size: .
cdr3_aa: CASRPTYSNQPQHF

j_call: TRBJ1-5
v_call: TRBV7-9
clone_size: .
cdr3_aa: CASSLEGAQPQHF

j_call: TRBJ1-4
v_call: TRBV6-5
clone_size: .
cdr3_aa: CASRLGQINEKLFF

j_call: TRBJ2-7
v_call: TRBV4-1
clone_size: .
cdr3_aa: CASSQVKREDLYEQYF

j_call: TRBJ1-1
v_call: TRBV19
clone_size: few
cdr3_aa: CASQRQGYATEAFF

j_call: TRBJ2-3
v_call: TRBV5-1
clone_size: .
cdr3_aa: CASSPGANSGGTDTQYF

j_call: TRBJ1-2
v_call: TRBV19
clone_size: .
cdr3_aa: CASKKQGGYGYTF

j_call: TRBJ2-7
v_call: TRBV6-6
clone_size: .
cdr3_aa: CASSRTGDFSYEQYF